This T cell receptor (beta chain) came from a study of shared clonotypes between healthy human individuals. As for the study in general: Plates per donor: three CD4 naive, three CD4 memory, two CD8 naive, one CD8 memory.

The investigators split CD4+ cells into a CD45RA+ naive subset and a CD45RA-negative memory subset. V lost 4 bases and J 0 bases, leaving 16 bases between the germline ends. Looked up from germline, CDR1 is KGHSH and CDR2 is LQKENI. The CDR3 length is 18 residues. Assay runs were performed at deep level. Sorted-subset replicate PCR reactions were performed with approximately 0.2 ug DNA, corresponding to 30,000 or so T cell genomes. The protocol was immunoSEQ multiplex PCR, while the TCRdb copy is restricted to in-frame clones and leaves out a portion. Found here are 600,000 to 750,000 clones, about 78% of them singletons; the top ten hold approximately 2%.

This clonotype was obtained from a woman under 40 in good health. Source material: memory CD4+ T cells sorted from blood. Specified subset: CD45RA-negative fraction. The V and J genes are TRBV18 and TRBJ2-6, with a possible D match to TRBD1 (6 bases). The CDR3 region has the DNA TGTGCCAGCTCACTTGGACAGCGTTCCTTCTCTGGGGCCAACGTCCTGACTTTC. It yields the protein CASSLGQRSFSGANVLTF.